This is a list of T cell receptor beta chains from one sample in a study of regulatory T cells in long-lasting Graves disease. From the multiplex PCR reads, TCRdb called clonotypes with MiXCR, one entry per CDR3 protein. Of some 470,000 distinct CDR3 sequences in the sample, roughly 21% were seen once. Sequenced material: peripheral blood mononuclear cells (PBMCs), taken when the disease was refractory, from a patient treated with antithyroid drugs. These receptors all stem from a female donor with Graves disease. The CDR3 runs from the conserved cysteine through the conserved F or W. A D gene is named only where the DNA matches it firmly. Size values are once, few and many counts, or a class for expanded clones, and some rows have none.

V gene	D gene	clone size	J gene	CDR3 protein	CDR3 DNA
TRBV28	NA	many	TRBJ2-7	CASSRRSSYEQYF	TGTGCCAGCAGCCGCAGGAGCTCCTACGAGCAGTACTTC
TRBV27	TRBD1	NA	TRBJ1-2	CASGRATGDYGYTF	TGTGCCAGCGGACGAGCGACAGGGGACTATGGCTACACCTTC
TRBV6-1	TRBD2	many	TRBJ2-1	CASGGGLAGTNEQFF	TGTGCCAGCGGGGGGGGACTAGCGGGAACAAATGAGCAGTTCTTC
TRBV7-9	TRBD1	few	TRBJ2-2	CASSRRQGAAGELFF	TGTGCCAGCAGTCGGCGACAGGGGGCCGCCGGGGAGCTGTTTTTT
TRBV20-1	NA	NA	TRBJ1-1	CRAARGENTEAFF	TGCAGAGCCGCTCGTGGAGAGAACACTGAAGCTTTCTTT
TRBV6-1	NA	many	TRBJ1-1	CASTPRTNTEAFF	TGTGCCAGCACTCCCAGGACGAACACTGAAGCTTTCTTT
TRBV29-1	NA	few	TRBJ1-5	CSVEFGHNQPQHF	TGCAGCGTTGAGTTCGGTCACAATCAGCCCCAGCATTTT
TRBV30	NA	few	TRBJ2-7	CAAGQTYEQYF	TGTGCCGCGGGACAGACCTACGAGCAGTACTTC
TRBV5-6	NA	NA	TRBJ1-6	CASSALTGLPALHF	TGTGCCAGCAGCGCGCTGACAGGCCTTCCGGCCCTCCACTTT
TRBV12-3/TRBV12-4	TRBD1	NA	TRBJ1-6	CASSLRTGGSYNSPLHF	TGTGCCAGCAGTTTAAGGACAGGGGGGTCCTATAATTCACCCCTCCACTTT
TRBV19	TRBD1	many	TRBJ1-1	CASSNNPRGGQQAFF	TGTGCCAGTAGTAACAATCCTCGGGGGGGACAGCAAGCTTTCTTT
TRBV28	NA	few	TRBJ2-7	CASSLDRSLSLRVSYEQYF	TGTGCCAGCAGTTTAGATAGGTCCTTGAGTTTGCGGGTCTCCTACGAGCAGTACTTC
TRBV6-9	TRBD2	NA	TRBJ2-3	CASSYFAGGSTDTQYF	TGTGCCAGCAGTTACTTTGCGGGGGGTAGCACAGATACGCAGTATTTT
TRBV9	TRBD1	NA	TRBJ1-1	CASSVEDRGRTEAFF	TGTGCCAGCAGCGTAGAGGACAGGGGGCGGACTGAAGCTTTCTTT
TRBV6-1	NA	NA	TRBJ1-1	CASIAGSRNTEAFF	TGTGCCAGCATAGCGGGATCGAGGAACACTGAAGCTTTCTTT
TRBV28	NA	many	TRBJ2-7	CASSPLDREGYF	TGTGCCAGCAGTCCATTGGACAGGGAGGGGTACTTC
TRBV28	TRBD1	many	TRBJ1-5	CASSWGQGGQPQHF	TGTGCCAGCAGCTGGGGACAGGGGGGTCAGCCCCAGCATTTT
TRBV30	NA	NA	TRBJ1-3	CAWSHRNTIYF	TGTGCCTGGAGCCACAGAAACACCATATATTTT
TRBV6-5	TRBD2	many	TRBJ2-5	CASSYTGLAGAGETQYF	TGTGCCAGCAGTTACACAGGACTAGCGGGGGCGGGAGAGACCCAGTACTTC
TRBV4-1	TRBD2	few	TRBJ2-2	CASSQGLRTSGNTGELFF	TGCGCCAGCAGCCAAGGGCTACGGACTAGCGGAAACACCGGGGAGCTGTTTTTT
TRBV5-1	TRBD2	NA	TRBJ2-7	CASSSRLAGLNYEQYF	TGCGCCAGCAGCTCCAGGCTAGCGGGATTGAACTACGAGCAGTACTTC
TRBV12-3/TRBV12-4	NA	many	TRBJ1-1	CASSTYRVVTEAFF	TGTGCCAGCAGTACATACAGGGTAGTCACTGAAGCTTTCTTT
TRBV6-1	TRBD1	many	TRBJ2-7	CASRTGAFEQYF	TGTGCCAGCCGGACAGGGGCATTCGAACAGTACTTC
TRBV29-1	NA	few	TRBJ2-5	CSVAVQDQKTQYF	TGCAGCGTTGCGGTCCAGGACCAAAAGACCCAGTACTTC
TRBV28	TRBD1	many	TRBJ1-6	CASSPPLGQGAYSPLHF	TGTGCCAGCAGTCCGCCCCTGGGACAGGGGGCTTATTCACCCCTCCACTTT
TRBV5-1	NA	NA	TRBJ1-1	CASSFVAATEAFF	TGCGCCAGCAGCTTCGTGGCAGCCACTGAAGCTTTCTTT
TRBV28	TRBD1	many	TRBJ2-7	CASTNTTRGQEFFEQYF	TGTGCCAGCACCAACACCACAAGGGGACAGGAATTTTTCGAGCAGTACTTC
TRBV12-3/TRBV12-4	NA	many	TRBJ1-2	CASSLGQGVNYGYTF	TGTGCCAGCAGTTTAGGGCAGGGAGTTAACTATGGCTACACCTTC
TRBV2	NA	many	TRBJ2-2	CASSEWGTNTGELFF	TGTGCCAGCAGTGAATGGGGGACGAACACCGGGGAGCTGTTTTTT
TRBV28	NA	NA	TRBJ1-1	CASSLLAGVGPTEAFF	TGTGCCAGCAGTTTACTTGCAGGTGTGGGCCCCACTGAAGCTTTCTTT
TRBV12-3/TRBV12-4	NA	NA	TRBJ1-1	CASSLATNLDTEAFF	TGTGCCAGCAGTTTAGCGACCAACCTGGACACTGAAGCTTTCTTT
TRBV28	NA	many	TRBJ1-5	CASLGGGEVEPQHF	TGTGCCAGCCTTGGCGGGGGGGAGGTGGAGCCCCAGCATTTT
TRBV11-2	NA	NA	TRBJ1-3	CASSLAGTPGNTIYF	TGTGCCAGCAGCTTAGCCGGGACACCTGGAAACACCATATATTTT